The source of this T cell receptor beta chain is a study of T-cell reconstitution after alpha-beta-depleted transplantation in children. Molecular barcoding with unique molecular identifiers was used for the TCRbeta library. TCRdb passed the PCR reads through MiXCR, listing each CDR3 protein once. Here the sample spans some 500,000 distinct CDR3 sequences, about 33% being singletons. This clonotype was seen a single time. Deletions cut 5 bases from V and 3 bases from J, with 11 bases between. The CDR3 runs 13 residues. CDR1 and CDR2 (germline): SGHVS, FNYEAQ. The receptor's source is a human donor who donated a stem cell graft to a child with aplastic anemia. The V call is TRBV7-6, the J call TRBJ2-7, with D perhaps TRBD2 (5 bases). The sample was PBMCs from the stem cell graft donor, taken from the stem cell graft. The CDR3 is CASSPGEFYEQYF. The CDR3 DNA is TGTGCCAGCAGCCCCGGGGAATTCTACGAGCAGTACTTC.